A selection of T cell receptor beta chains follows, all from one sample in a study of yellow fever vaccine responses in identical twins. In TCRdb, the RT-PCR reads were re-called with MiXCR into one record per CDR3 protein. The top ten hold roughly 4.5% of the sample, which has approximately 33,000 distinct CDR3 sequences, 45% to 65% seen once. This sample comprised T cells from blood (PBMCs), unsorted or a sorted subset (not recorded which), obtained before or after yellow fever vaccination (not recorded which). Source of these receptors: a woman between 18 and 29 years old who received the yellow fever vaccine. Each CDR3 is given with its conserved first and last residue. The order of the fields is V gene, D gene, J gene, clone size, CDR3 DNA, CDR3 protein. The D gene is left open where the match is weak. Clone size appears in some rows only: once, few, many, or a class for an expanded clone.

v_call: TRBV11-3; d_call: -; j_call: TRBJ1-5; clone_size: -; cdr3_nt: TGTGCCAGCAGCTTTACCACCGGGAGCAATCAGCCCCAGCATTTT; cdr3_aa: CASSFTTGSNQPQHF
v_call: TRBV27; d_call: TRBD1; j_call: TRBJ1-1; clone_size: -; cdr3_nt: TGTGCCAGCAGACGGACCGGGACAGAGAACACTGAAGCTTTCTTT; cdr3_aa: CASRRTGTENTEAFF
v_call: TRBV29-1; d_call: TRBD2; j_call: TRBJ2-1; clone_size: -; cdr3_nt: TGCAGCGTATCACTAGCGGGGCCCTACAATGAGCAGTTCTTC; cdr3_aa: CSVSLAGPYNEQFF
v_call: TRBV12-5; d_call: -; j_call: TRBJ2-1; clone_size: -; cdr3_nt: TGTGCTAGTGGTTTGGCCCCCCCCAGCACATCCTACAATGAGCAGTTCTTC; cdr3_aa: CASGLAPPSTSYNEQFF
v_call: TRBV7-6; d_call: TRBD1; j_call: TRBJ1-2; clone_size: -; cdr3_nt: TGTGCCAGCAGCCTCGGGACAGACCACTACACCTTC; cdr3_aa: CASSLGTDHYTF
v_call: TRBV10-3; d_call: -; j_call: TRBJ1-3; clone_size: few; cdr3_nt: TGTGCCATCAGTGAGTCAAAGGGACCTGGAAACACCATATATTTT; cdr3_aa: CAISESKGPGNTIYF
v_call: TRBV4-2; d_call: -; j_call: TRBJ2-5; clone_size: -; cdr3_nt: TGTGCCAGCAGCCAAGGTCTGAGTCAGGGGCAAGAGACCCAGTACTTC; cdr3_aa: CASSQGLSQGQETQYF
v_call: TRBV5-1; d_call: -; j_call: TRBJ2-3; clone_size: -; cdr3_nt: TGCGCCAGCAGCTCAGGACAGTTCACAGATACGCAGTATTTT; cdr3_aa: CASSSGQFTDTQYF
v_call: TRBV4-2; d_call: -; j_call: TRBJ2-3; clone_size: once; cdr3_nt: TGTGCCAGCAGCCCGGGACTCCTGGTAGGGTATACGCAGTATTTT; cdr3_aa: CASSPGLLVGYTQYF
v_call: TRBV10-3; d_call: TRBD2; j_call: TRBJ2-7; clone_size: -; cdr3_nt: TGTGCCATCAGGACTAGCGGGAGGGTTTACGAGCAGTACTTC; cdr3_aa: CAIRTSGRVYEQYF
v_call: TRBV6-1; d_call: -; j_call: TRBJ1-1; clone_size: -; cdr3_nt: TGTGCCAGCACCAAGGGTGTGTCCACTGAAGCTTTCTTT; cdr3_aa: CASTKGVSTEAFF
v_call: TRBV3-1; d_call: -; j_call: TRBJ2-7; clone_size: -; cdr3_nt: TGTGCCAGCAGCCGGGACAACACCTACGAGCAGTACTTC; cdr3_aa: CASSRDNTYEQYF
v_call: TRBV10-3; d_call: TRBD2; j_call: TRBJ2-1; clone_size: once; cdr3_nt: TGTGCCATCAGTGCGCTAGCGGGAGCAGTGAATGAGCAGTTCTTC; cdr3_aa: CAISALAGAVNEQFF
v_call: TRBV19; d_call: -; j_call: TRBJ1-6; clone_size: -; cdr3_nt: TGTGCCAGTAGCCAGGACACTGGTTCACCCCTCCACTTT; cdr3_aa: CASSQDTGSPLHF
v_call: TRBV27; d_call: TRBD2; j_call: TRBJ2-1; clone_size: -; cdr3_nt: TGTGCCAGCAGTTCCAGACTAGCGGTGAATGAGCAGTTCTTC; cdr3_aa: CASSSRLAVNEQFF
v_call: TRBV11-1; d_call: TRBD2; j_call: TRBJ2-1; clone_size: -; cdr3_nt: TGTGCCAGCAGTTTACAGGGACTAGCGGGAGGGCCAGGCCTTTATGAGCAGTTCTTC; cdr3_aa: CASSLQGLAGGPGLYEQFF
v_call: TRBV13; d_call: -; j_call: TRBJ2-1; clone_size: -; cdr3_nt: TGTGCCAGCAGGGGGACCGAATACAATGAGCAGTTCTTC; cdr3_aa: CASRGTEYNEQFF
v_call: TRBV10-3; d_call: -; j_call: TRBJ2-7; clone_size: -; cdr3_nt: TGTGCCATCAGTGACCGGGACGCCTACGAGCAGTACTTC; cdr3_aa: CAISDRDAYEQYF
v_call: TRBV4-2; d_call: -; j_call: TRBJ2-3; clone_size: few; cdr3_nt: TGTGCCAGCAGCCAAGATAAGGGGCACAGCACAGATACGCAGTATTTT; cdr3_aa: CASSQDKGHSTDTQYF
v_call: TRBV19; d_call: -; j_call: TRBJ2-7; clone_size: few; cdr3_nt: TGTGCCAGTAGTTTGGACTTTCCCTACGAGCAGTACTTC; cdr3_aa: CASSLDFPYEQYF
v_call: TRBV29-1; d_call: -; j_call: TRBJ2-3; clone_size: -; cdr3_nt: TGCAGCGTTGATGGGGGCCCCACAGATACGCAGTATTTT; cdr3_aa: CSVDGGPTDTQYF
v_call: TRBV18; d_call: -; j_call: TRBJ2-1; clone_size: -; cdr3_nt: TGTGCCAGCTCCCCCTGGGGGGCCGCGAGGGATGAGCAGTTCTTC; cdr3_aa: CASSPWGAARDEQFF
v_call: TRBV6-5; d_call: TRBD1; j_call: TRBJ2-3; clone_size: -; cdr3_nt: TGTGCCAGCAGTTGGACAGGTACAGCCACAGATACGCAGTATTTT; cdr3_aa: CASSWTGTATDTQYF
v_call: TRBV5-1; d_call: -; j_call: TRBJ1-2; clone_size: -; cdr3_nt: TGCGCCAGCAGCTTGAGCCCACGGGGAAACTATGGCTACACCTTC; cdr3_aa: CASSLSPRGNYGYTF
v_call: TRBV7-2; d_call: -; j_call: TRBJ1-1; clone_size: few; cdr3_nt: TGTGCCAGCAGCTTAGTGTGGCAGAGCACTGAAGCTTTCTTT; cdr3_aa: CASSLVWQSTEAFF
v_call: TRBV11-3; d_call: TRBD2; j_call: TRBJ2-7; clone_size: -; cdr3_nt: TGTGCCAGCAGCCCAAAAGCGGGAGGTCCCTACGAGCAGTACTTC; cdr3_aa: CASSPKAGGPYEQYF
v_call: TRBV5-1; d_call: TRBD2; j_call: TRBJ2-1; clone_size: -; cdr3_nt: TGCGCCAGCAGCTTGGAGCGACTAGCGGCTTACAATGAGCAGTTCTTC; cdr3_aa: CASSLERLAAYNEQFF
v_call: TRBV29-1; d_call: -; j_call: TRBJ2-1; clone_size: -; cdr3_nt: TGCAGCGTTGCTCTGCGGGACTTCCATGACAATGAGCAGTTCTTC; cdr3_aa: CSVALRDFHDNEQFF
v_call: TRBV3-1; d_call: TRBD2; j_call: TRBJ2-3; clone_size: -; cdr3_nt: TGTGCCAGCAGCCAAGATATGCTAGCGGGAGCAGATACGCAGTATTTT; cdr3_aa: CASSQDMLAGADTQYF
v_call: TRBV7-2; d_call: -; j_call: TRBJ1-1; clone_size: -; cdr3_nt: TGTGCCAGCAGCATCCTATACACTGAAGCTTTCTTT; cdr3_aa: CASSILYTEAFF
v_call: TRBV7-9; d_call: -; j_call: TRBJ2-3; clone_size: -; cdr3_nt: TGTGCCAGCAGCTTAAAAGATACGCAGTATTTT; cdr3_aa: CASSLKDTQYF
v_call: TRBV12-5; d_call: -; j_call: TRBJ2-2; clone_size: -; cdr3_nt: TGTGCTAGTGGTTCGTTTTCCGGGACTTACACCGGGGAGCTGTTTTTT; cdr3_aa: CASGSFSGTYTGELFF
v_call: TRBV3-1; d_call: -; j_call: TRBJ1-3; clone_size: -; cdr3_nt: TGTGCCAGCAGCCTCCGGGACGGACGAAACACCATATATTTT; cdr3_aa: CASSLRDGRNTIYF
v_call: TRBV11-1; d_call: -; j_call: TRBJ1-2; clone_size: -; cdr3_nt: TGTGCCAGCAGCTTAGGGGTGAACTATGGCTACACCTTC; cdr3_aa: CASSLGVNYGYTF
v_call: TRBV29-1; d_call: -; j_call: TRBJ2-3; clone_size: -; cdr3_nt: TGCAGCGTTGTTGCAAGGACTGCAGATACGCAGTATTTT; cdr3_aa: CSVVARTADTQYF
v_call: TRBV11-2; d_call: TRBD1; j_call: TRBJ2-5; clone_size: -; cdr3_nt: TGTGCCAGCAGCGCCGGACAGGGTCGAGAGACCCAGTACTTC; cdr3_aa: CASSAGQGRETQYF
v_call: TRBV11-2; d_call: -; j_call: TRBJ2-2; clone_size: -; cdr3_nt: TGTGCCAGCAGCAGAATCGGGACCTCAAACACCGGGGAGCTGTTTTTT; cdr3_aa: CASSRIGTSNTGELFF
v_call: TRBV11-3; d_call: TRBD1; j_call: TRBJ2-1; clone_size: -; cdr3_nt: TGTGCCAGCAGATGGTATTGGGACAGGGAATACAATGAGCAGTTCTTC; cdr3_aa: CASRWYWDREYNEQFF
v_call: TRBV5-1; d_call: TRBD2; j_call: TRBJ2-7; clone_size: -; cdr3_nt: TGCGCCAGCTCGCCGGGGAGGGAGTTCCACGAGCAGTACTTC; cdr3_aa: CASSPGREFHEQYF
v_call: TRBV13; d_call: -; j_call: TRBJ2-7; clone_size: few; cdr3_nt: TGTGCCAGCAGCCGCACCCGGGACTCCTCCTACGAGCAGTACTTC; cdr3_aa: CASSRTRDSSYEQYF
v_call: TRBV10-3; d_call: TRBD1; j_call: TRBJ1-5; clone_size: few; cdr3_nt: TGTGCCATCAGTGGGGGACAGAAGGTTAGCTACGATCAGCCCCAGCATTTT; cdr3_aa: CAISGGQKVSYDQPQHF
v_call: TRBV7-6; d_call: -; j_call: TRBJ2-2; clone_size: few; cdr3_nt: TGTGCCAGCAGCTTATTTGCCCCAGGGAACACCGGGGAGCTGTTTTTT; cdr3_aa: CASSLFAPGNTGELFF
v_call: TRBV20-1; d_call: -; j_call: TRBJ2-5; clone_size: few; cdr3_nt: TGCAGTGCCATCGGGGAACCGCAAGAGACCCAGTACTTC; cdr3_aa: CSAIGEPQETQYF
v_call: TRBV2; d_call: -; j_call: TRBJ2-5; clone_size: once; cdr3_nt: TGTGCCAGCAGTGATTTGGTCCTGGTTGGTATGGAAGAGACCCAGTACTTC; cdr3_aa: CASSDLVLVGMEETQYF
v_call: TRBV12-3/TRBV12-4; d_call: -; j_call: TRBJ1-5; clone_size: -; cdr3_nt: TGTGCCAGCAGGGCAGGGATGGGCCAGCCCCAGCATTTT; cdr3_aa: CASRAGMGQPQHF
v_call: TRBV28; d_call: -; j_call: TRBJ2-3; clone_size: few; cdr3_nt: TGTGCCAGCAGTCGGGGCCCGGATACGCAGTATTTT; cdr3_aa: CASSRGPDTQYF
v_call: TRBV4-1; d_call: -; j_call: TRBJ1-5; clone_size: -; cdr3_nt: TGCGCCAGCAGCCAAGAGGGGAGGGCCCAGCCCCAGCATTTT; cdr3_aa: CASSQEGRAQPQHF
v_call: TRBV2; d_call: -; j_call: TRBJ2-5; clone_size: -; cdr3_nt: TGTGCCAGCAGTGAAGCAGGGGTGGAGACCCAGTACTTC; cdr3_aa: CASSEAGVETQYF
v_call: TRBV11-2; d_call: TRBD2; j_call: TRBJ2-1; clone_size: -; cdr3_nt: TGTGCCAGCAGCTTCCTAGCGGGGGGAAACAATGAGCAGTTCTTC; cdr3_aa: CASSFLAGGNNEQFF
v_call: TRBV11-1; d_call: TRBD1; j_call: TRBJ1-5; clone_size: -; cdr3_nt: TGTGCCAGCAGTCCACAGGGGGCAGGAAATCAGCCCCAGCATTTT; cdr3_aa: CASSPQGAGNQPQHF
v_call: TRBV28; d_call: TRBD2; j_call: TRBJ2-1; clone_size: once; cdr3_nt: TGTGCCAGCAGGGGGCTAGCGGGAGATCCCCGGTACAATGAGCAGTTCTTC; cdr3_aa: CASRGLAGDPRYNEQFF
v_call: TRBV2; d_call: -; j_call: TRBJ1-1; clone_size: -; cdr3_nt: TGTGCCAGCAGTGAAAGCTGGGACATAAACACTGAAGCTTTCTTT; cdr3_aa: CASSESWDINTEAFF
v_call: TRBV2; d_call: -; j_call: TRBJ2-5; clone_size: -; cdr3_nt: TGTGCCAGCAGTTACTACGGGGGCCAAGAGACCCAGTACTTC; cdr3_aa: CASSYYGGQETQYF